Below, 20 T cell receptor beta chains from the same sample are listed, as sequenced in a study of cytomegalovirus exposure and HLA in healthy donors. The PCR had 60 Vbeta and 13 Jbeta primers. The data were produced by immunoSEQ multiplex PCR, yet TCRdb's version contains in-frame clones alone and is incomplete. The sample has about 160,000 clones, around 76% seen once; the top ten hold roughly 1.4%. Sequenced sample: PBMCs. These receptor sequences come from a man in his forties in good health and CMV-seronegative.

The chain couples TRBV10-3 to TRBJ2-1, with a weak D call TRBD1 (6 bases). The germline V gene has CDR1 ENHRY and CDR2 SYGVKD. This CDR3 has 13 residues. V was cut by 6 bases and J by 10 bases, with 16 bases left in between. The chain's CDR3 is CAISRGLAGEQFF. The CDR3 DNA sequence: TGTGCCATCAGCAGGGGCCTAGCAGGGGAGCAGTTCTTC.

The chain uses TRBV28 and TRBJ2-5; 11 bases are shared with TRBD2. V gave up 3 bases and J gave up 4 bases; unmatched junction bases: 4. The CDR3 spans 15 residues. The germline gives CDR1 MDHEN, CDR2 SYDVKM. The CDR3 region is CASSFLAGGAETQYF. CDR3 DNA: TGTGCCAGCAGTTTTTTAGCGGGAGGGGCAGAGACCCAGTACTTC.

The chain couples TRBV28 to TRBJ2-2, with D possibly matching TRBD2 (5 bases). V lost 3 bases and J 3 bases, leaving 11 bases between the germline ends. The CDR3 loop spans 15 amino acids. The germline V gene has CDR1 MDHEN and CDR2 SYDVKM. The CDR3 loop is CASSFEGRDTGELFF. The CDR3 DNA follows: TGTGCCAGCAGTTTTGAGGGTAGGGACACCGGGGAGCTGTTTTTT.

The chain is built from TRBV6-6 and TRBJ1-5; 10 bases are shared with TRBD1. Per the germline V gene, CDR1 is MNHNY and CDR2 is SVGAGI (reference sequence). The CDR3 totals 16 residues. V gave up 4 bases and J gave up 7 bases; unmatched junction bases: 10. The CDR3 spells CASSFPRTGGLQPQHF. Written as DNA, the CDR3 is TGTGCCAGCAGTTTTCCCCGGACAGGGGGACTACAGCCCCAGCATTTT.

The rearrangement links TRBV19 to TRBJ2-7, with D possibly matching TRBD2 (6 bases). Per germline, CDR1 LNHDA and CDR2 SQIVND (reference sequence). The V gene lost 5 bases and the J gene lost 6 bases, with 17 bases spanning the gap. The CDR3 spans 14 residues. This CDR3 reads CASSPIQTGGEQYF. In DNA form, the CDR3 reads TGTGCCAGTAGTCCGATTCAAACCGGGGGCGAGCAGTACTTC.

V is TRBV6-6 and J is TRBJ2-3; 8 bases line up with TRBD2. The CDR3 loop spans 12 amino acids. The V gene's germline CDR1 is MNHNY and CDR2 SVGAGI (reference sequence). Trimming took 9 bases from V and 4 from J; bases not matched to a gene: 3. The CDR3 DNA sequence: TGTGCCAGTCGGGGGGGGTCAGATACGCAGTATTTT. Its protein is CASRGGSDTQYF.

The CDR3 loop reads CASSKLGQGGLGTRGYTF. As DNA, the CDR3 is TGTGCCAGCAGCAAGTTGGGACAGGGAGGCCTTGGTACCCGTGGCTACACCTTC. The gene calls are TRBV7-8 and TRBJ1-2; 9 nucleotides agree with TRBD1. Germline values: CDR1 SGHVS, CDR2 FQNEAQ. J gave up 7 bases and V 5 bases, and 20 bases lay outside the gene matches. This CDR3 region has 18 residues.

J is TRBJ2-3 and V is TRBV30; D is possibly TRBD2 (5 bases). V shed 0 bases and J shed 5 bases, with 12 bases lying between them. The CDR3 is 14 residues long. The germline CDR1 and CDR2 sequences are GTSNPN and SVGIG (reference sequence). This CDR3 reads CAWSVGSSIDTQYF. The CDR3 DNA sequence: TGTGCCTGGAGTGTAGGGAGTTCAATAGATACGCAGTATTTT. The variable domain in full, completed from reference TRBV30 and TRBJ2-3, reads SQTIHQWPATLVQPVGSPLSLECTVEGTSNPNLYWYRQAAGRGLQLLFYSVGIGQISSEVPQNLSASRPQDRQFILSSKKLLLSDSGFYLCAWSVGSSIDTQYFGPGTRLTVL.

The chain has TRBV28 and TRBJ2-7, with D perhaps matching TRBD1 (5 bases). This CDR3 region has 15 residues. Germline V lookup: CDR1 MDHEN, CDR2 SYDVKM. V shed 7 bases and J shed 4 bases, with 20 bases lying between them. Written as DNA, the CDR3 is TGTGCCAGCACCTCCAAGTCGGCAGGGTTTTACGAGCAGTACGTC. As protein: CASTSKSAGFYEQYV.

The chain couples TRBV29-1 to TRBJ1-4; 7 bases agree with TRBD1. Unmatched junction bases numbered 8, after V lost 5 bases and J lost 5 bases. The germline V gene has CDR1 SQVTM and CDR2 ANQGSEA. The CDR3 totals 14 residues. CDR3 protein: CSVLLQGINEKLFF. CDR3 DNA: TGCAGCGTTCTCTTACAGGGGATCAATGAAAAACTGTTTTTT.

V and J are TRBV29-1 and TRBJ1-1; D is possibly TRBD1 (6 bases). The V gene's germline CDR1 is SQVTM and CDR2 ANQGSEA. The V gene lost 7 bases and the J gene lost 4 bases, with 13 bases spanning the gap. This CDR3 is 12 amino acids long. CDR3 in amino acids: CSAGQYATEAFF. DNA of the CDR3: TGCAGCGCCGGACAGTACGCCACTGAAGCTTTCTTT.

This clone was seen a single time. At one of its ends the junction is not consistent with the germline gene, which may arise from a read error. The chain carries TRBV13 and TRBJ2-6, with 8 bases aligning to TRBD1. This CDR3 has 15 amino acids. Germline V gene data show CDR1 as PRHDT and CDR2 as FYEKMQ (reference sequence). CDR3 bases: TGTGCCAGCAGCCTGGACAGGGCTGGGGCCAACGGCCTGACTTTC. The encoded protein is CASSLDRAGANGLTF.

A few counts support this clone. This chain's CDR3 is CSARKDYEQYV. The CDR3 nucleotides read TGCAGTGCTCGCAAAGACTACGAGCAGTACGTC. The V and J genes are TRBV20-1 and TRBJ2-7; D is ambiguous. CDR1 and CDR2 (germline): DFQATT, SNEGSKA (reference sequence). Trimming took 5 bases from V and 3 from J, leaving 8 bases between them. This CDR3 has 11 residues.

The rearrangement joins TRBV27 to TRBJ2-1, with a tentative D call TRBD2 (5 bases). The CDR3 runs to 16 residues. Germline V gives CDR1 MNHEY, CDR2 SMNVEV (reference sequence). Trimming removed 3 bases at V and 8 bases at J, with 20 bases between. In DNA form, the CDR3 reads TGTGCCAGCAGTTTGAGAAGGACTCTTTCAGGCCATGAGCAGTTCTTC. As protein: CASSLRRTLSGHEQFF.

This chain joins TRBV28 and TRBJ1-6; 7 positions agree with TRBD1. The V gene's germline CDR1 is MDHEN and CDR2 SYDVKM. Losses at the gene ends were 5 bases for V and 9 bases for J; bases not matched to a gene: 10. The CDR3 runs to 15 residues. This CDR3 is CASSAGQRVRSPLHF. The DNA for the CDR3 is TGTGCCAGCAGTGCGGGACAGCGGGTGCGTTCACCCCTCCACTTT. The full variable domain, completed using reference TRBV28 and TRBJ1-6, is DVKVTQSSRYLVKRTGEKVFLECVQDMDHENMFWYRQDPGLGLRLIYFSYDVKMKEKGDIPEGYSVSREKKERFSLILESASTNQTSMYLCASSAGQRVRSPLHFGNGTRLTVT.

The chain carries TRBV5-1 and TRBJ2-2, with D maybe TRBD1 (5 bases). The CDR3 runs to 15 residues. Germline V gene data show CDR1 as SGHRS and CDR2 as YFSETQ. With 1 base removed from V and 2 bases from J, the gap between germline ends came to 9 bases. CDR3 amino acids: CASSLRQGNTGELFF. The CDR3 nucleotides read TGCGCCAGCAGCTTGCGGCAGGGCAACACCGGGGAGCTGTTTTTT.

This CDR3 reads CASRGDRVSPYTF. As DNA, the CDR3 is TGTGCCAGCAGGGGGGACAGGGTTTCACCCTACACCTTC. The chain carries TRBV28 and TRBJ1-2, with 9 bases aligning to TRBD1. Germline V gene lookup returns CDR1 MDHEN and CDR2 SYDVKM. Trimming at V came to 6 bases and at J to 10 bases, leaving 9 bases not matched to a gene. The CDR3 contains 13 residues.

There are a few counts of this clone. The chain couples TRBV5-4 to TRBJ2-1; D not resolved. The CDR3 extends over 11 amino acids. Germline CDR1 and CDR2: SGHNT and YYREEE (reference sequence). Deletions cut 4 bases from V and 8 bases from J, with 7 bases between. The CDR3 here is CASSPGYEQFF. The CDR3 region has the DNA TGTGCCAGCAGCCCCGGTTATGAGCAGTTCTTC.

A single count supports this clone. This chain links TRBV6-5 with TRBJ1-1; 7 positions agree with TRBD1. Germline V gene lookup returns CDR1 MNHEY and CDR2 SVGAGI. V lost 2 bases and J lost 3; bases outside the gene matches: 3. The CDR3 sequence is 14 residues long. CDR3 residues: CASSYTGADTEAFF. CDR3 DNA sequence: TGTGCCAGCAGTTACACAGGGGCGGACACTGAAGCTTTCTTT.

The rearrangement uses TRBV6-1 and TRBJ2-7; possible D gene TRBD2, 6 bases. V dropped 2 bases and J dropped 0 bases, with 11 bases sitting between them. Looked up from germline, CDR1 is MNHNS and CDR2 is SASEGT. The CDR3 is 15 residues long. CDR3 protein: CASSESGGNSYEQYF. The DNA of the CDR3 is TGTGCCAGCAGTGAATCTGGCGGGAACTCCTACGAGCAGTACTTC.